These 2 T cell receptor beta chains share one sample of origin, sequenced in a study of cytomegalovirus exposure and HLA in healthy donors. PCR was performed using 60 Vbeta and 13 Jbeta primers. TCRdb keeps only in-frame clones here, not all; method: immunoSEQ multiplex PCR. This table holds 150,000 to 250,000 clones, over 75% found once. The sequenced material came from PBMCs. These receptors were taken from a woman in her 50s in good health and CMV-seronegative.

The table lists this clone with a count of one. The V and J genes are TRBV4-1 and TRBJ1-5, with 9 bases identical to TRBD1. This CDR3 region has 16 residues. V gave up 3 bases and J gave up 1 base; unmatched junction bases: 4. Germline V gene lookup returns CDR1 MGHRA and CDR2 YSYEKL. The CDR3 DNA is TGCGCCAGCAGCCAGAGACAGGGGGGAAGCAATCAGCCCCAGCATTTT. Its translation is CASSQRQGGSNQPQHF.

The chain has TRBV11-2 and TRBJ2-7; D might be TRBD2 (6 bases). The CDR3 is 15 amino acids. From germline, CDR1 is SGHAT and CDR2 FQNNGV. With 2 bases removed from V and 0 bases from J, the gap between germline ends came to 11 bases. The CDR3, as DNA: TGTGCCAGCAGCTTATCCGGCGGGGACTCCTACGAGCAGTACTTC. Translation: CASSLSGGDSYEQYF.